This T cell receptor beta chain was identified in a study of OX40 agonist ivuxolimab in advanced cancers. Study background: Having had anti-PD-1, anti-PD-L1 or anti-CTLA-4 therapy before was allowed, and under 50% had some.

Clones were read by immunoSEQ multiplex PCR, and TCRdb kept only the in-frame ones, dropping some. The sample yields some 60,000 clones, about nine tenths seen once. V lost 7 bases, J lost 7 bases, and 4 bases stayed unmatched. The CDR3 is made up of 13 amino acids. CDR1 and CDR2 from the germline V gene are LNHDA and SQIVND (reference sequence). This clonotype was obtained from an adult with an advanced solid tumor such as melanoma, head and neck, liver or kidney cancer. This sequence joins TRBV19 and TRBJ1-5, with 10 bases matching TRBD1. The specimen was CD4+ or CD8+ T cells sorted from blood, collected in a trial of the OX40 agonist ivuxolimab. In DNA, the CDR3 is TGTGCCAGTATGGAGACAGGGGGCCAGCCCCAGCATTTT. Its protein product is CASMETGGQPQHF. Supplemented by reference TRBV19 and TRBJ1-5, the full variable domain reads DGGITQSPKYLFRKEGQNVTLSCEQNLNHDAMYWYRQDPGQGLRLIYYSQIVNDFQKGDIAEGYSVSREKKESFPLTVTSAQKNPTAFYLCASMETGGQPQHFGDGTRLSIL.